Below are 31 T cell receptor beta chains sequenced from a single sample in a study of early stage breast cancer tumors. The repertoire was sequenced with immunoSEQ multiplex PCR; TCRdb's copy has only in-frame clones and lacks some. The sample records several thousand clones, approximately 67% being singletons. The sample was breast tumor tissue. All receptors come from a person aged 65-85 years with breast cancer.

This chain links TRBV6-5 with TRBJ2-7; 14 positions agree with TRBD2. Germline V lookup: CDR1 MNHEY, CDR2 SVGAGI. V dropped 6 bases and J dropped 1; count of bases not matched to a gene: 2. This CDR3 contains 15 residues. The CDR3 nucleotides are TGTGCCAGCAGAGGGACTAGCGGGGGTTCCTACGAGCAGTACTTC. This sequence encodes CASRGTSGGSYEQYF.

The chain is built from TRBV6-4 and TRBJ2-1; D possibly corresponds to TRBD2 (5 bases). Germline values: CDR1 MRHNA, CDR2 SNTAGT. The V end lost 5 bases, the J end lost 8 bases, and 13 bases lay between the germline ends. The CDR3 contains 13 residues. The chain's CDR3 is CASSLEGTHEQFF. The CDR3 DNA sequence: TGTGCCAGCAGTTTAGAGGGAACCCATGAGCAGTTCTTC.

This clone was seen more than once but under ten times. The chain has TRBV28 and TRBJ1-6, with 9 bases aligning to TRBD1. Germline trimming cut 3 bases from V and 11 bases from J; bases unmatched to any gene: 8. Germline-derived CDR1 and CDR2 are MDHEN and SYDVKM. This CDR3 has 15 residues. CDR3 coding DNA: TGTGCCAGCAGTTTGGACAGGGGAGGGTGGACACCCCTCCACTTT. Translation: CASSLDRGGWTPLHF.

V and J are TRBV7-9 and TRBJ2-1; D is possibly TRBD1 (6 bases). Trimming shortened V by 2 bases and J by 8 bases, and 19 bases separated the two germline ends. Germline V CDR1 and CDR2: SEHNR, FQNEAQ (reference sequence). CDR3 length: 16 residues. The CDR3 nucleotides read TGTGCCAGCAGCTTATTCCTAGTGGTGGGGGCAGATGAGCAGTTCTTC. Amino acid sequence: CASSLFLVVGADEQFF.

The gene calls are TRBV7-2 and TRBJ2-5; 13 bases are shared with TRBD2. The CDR3 extends over 15 amino acids. J gave up 5 bases and V 5 bases, and 5 bases lay outside the gene matches. The germline gives CDR1 SGHTA, CDR2 FQGNSA. The CDR3 bases are TGTGCCAGCAGCCAGACTAGCGGGGGGCGGGAGACCCAGTACTTC. This encodes CASSQTSGGRETQYF.

The chain uses TRBV7-8 and TRBJ2-1, with D maybe TRBD1 (5 bases). The CDR3 is 15 amino acids. V lost 1 base, J lost 1 base, and 8 bases lay in between. Germline CDR1 reads SGHVS; CDR2 reads FQNEAQ. DNA for the CDR3: TGTGCCAGCAGCTTAGGGGGCAGGTCCTACAATGAGCAGTTCTTC. As protein: CASSLGGRSYNEQFF.

In this sample, this clone is large. The chain employs TRBV10-3 and TRBJ2-6; D is unresolved. The CDR3 is made up of 14 amino acids. The V and J ends lost 8 bases and 0 bases respectively, with 8 bases between them. CDR1 and CDR2 from the germline V gene are ENHRY and SYGVKD. Here the CDR3 DNA reads TGTGCCATCCCCTCACACTCTGGGGCCAACGTCCTGACTTTC. It translates to CAIPSHSGANVLTF.

By share, this clone ranks as medium-sized. The chain employs TRBV6-6 and TRBJ1-2; a weak D match, TRBD1 (6 bases). CDR1 and CDR2 (germline): MNHNY, SVGAGI (reference sequence). CDR3 size: 13 residues. Trimming left V 6 bases short and J 2 bases short, with 10 bases between. The CDR3 sequence is CASRRQENYGYTF. CDR3 nucleotide sequence: TGTGCCAGCAGGAGACAGGAAAACTATGGCTACACCTTC.

V usage is TRBV12-5 and J usage is TRBJ2-1, with 9 bases matching TRBD1. This CDR3 has 14 amino acids. Trimming took 5 bases from V and 2 from J; bases not matched to a gene: 1. Germline V CDR1 and CDR2: LGHNT, FRNRAP. The CDR3 region has the DNA TGTGCTAGTGGTGGGGACAGGGCCTACAATGAGCAGTTCTTC. Its translation is CASGGDRAYNEQFF.

The chain is built from TRBV5-1 and TRBJ1-3; D remains unclear. The CDR3 is 16 amino acids. The germline V and J ends were trimmed by 4 bases and 4 bases, with 18 bases remaining between them. In germline, CDR1 is SGHRS, CDR2 YFSETQ. In nucleotides, the CDR3 is TGCGCCAGCAGCCCCCCGGGAGTGGGCTCCGGAAACACCATATATTTT. This codes for CASSPPGVGSGNTIYF.

The gene calls are TRBV5-5 and TRBJ2-3, with 10 bases fitting TRBD1. Germline V CDR1 and CDR2: SGHKS, YYEKEE (reference sequence). The CDR3 loop spans 17 amino acids. Germline trimming cut 0 bases from V and 3 bases from J; bases unmatched to any gene: 7. The DNA for the CDR3 is TGTGCCAGCAGCTTGGCACCCGGACAGGGGGTTACAGATACGCAGTATTTT. Amino acids: CASSLAPGQGVTDTQYF.

The gene calls are TRBV28 and TRBJ2-3; TRBD2 matches 11 bases. Germline CDR1 and CDR2: MDHEN and SYDVKM. The CDR3 runs 16 residues. V trimming: 2 bases; J trimming: 4 bases; junction bases outside the gene matches: 5. The CDR3, as DNA: TGTGCCAGCAGTTTACGCCTAGCGGGGGGTTCAGATACGCAGTATTTT. Residues: CASSLRLAGGSDTQYF. The variable domain in full, completed from reference TRBV28 and TRBJ2-3, reads DVKVTQSSRYLVKRTGEKVFLECVQDMDHENMFWYRQDPGLGLRLIYFSYDVKMKEKGDIPEGYSVSREKKERFSLILESASTNQTSMYLCASSLRLAGGSDTQYFGPGTRLTVL.

The rearrangement joins TRBV5-4 to TRBJ2-1; the match to TRBD2 covers 9 bases. This CDR3 comprises 18 residues. From germline, CDR1 is SGHNT and CDR2 YYREEE (reference sequence). After removal of 2 bases from V and 4 bases from J, the junction contained 13 bases not matched to a gene. The CDR3 sequence: CASSLGRPAGGSYNEQFF. Here the CDR3 DNA reads TGTGCCAGCAGCTTAGGTCGGCCGGCGGGGGGGTCATACAATGAGCAGTTCTTC.

J is TRBJ2-7 and V is TRBV10-3, with D possibly matching TRBD1 (6 bases). Per the germline V gene, CDR1 is ENHRY and CDR2 is SYGVKD. Trimming removed 7 bases from V and 6 bases from J, with 16 bases in between. This CDR3 has 13 residues. The CDR3 coding sequence is TGTGCCATCACCCCGAGAACAGGGTTCGAGCAGTACTTC. It yields the protein CAITPRTGFEQYF.

The rearrangement links TRBV5-1 to TRBJ2-7; 7 bases fit TRBD2. There are 18 residues in the CDR3. V shed 2 bases and J 5 bases; nucleotides not matched to a gene: 19. Germline V gene sequence: CDR1 SGHRS, CDR2 YFSETQ. The CDR3 nucleotides are TGCGCCAGCAGCTTTTCTCCCCCTTCGCGCGGGGGAAAGGACGAGCAGTACTTC. It yields the protein CASSFSPPSRGGKDEQYF.

A single count supports this clone. DNA of the CDR3: TGTGCCAGCAGCTGGCCGTGGGACAATTCCTACAATGAGCAGTTCTTC. Translation gives CASSWPWDNSYNEQFF. V gene TRBV5-4 combines with J gene TRBJ2-1, with D maybe TRBD1 (6 bases). This CDR3 region has 16 residues. In germline, CDR1 is SGHNT, CDR2 YYREEE (reference sequence). Trimming left V 3 bases short and J 1 base short, with 14 bases between.

The J gene is TRBJ1-1, the V gene TRBV6-5; D gene ambiguous. The V end lost 2 bases, the J end lost 6 bases, and 7 bases lay between the germline ends. Germline V gene lookup returns CDR1 MNHEY and CDR2 SVGAGI. The CDR3 is made up of 12 amino acids. The DNA for the CDR3 is TGTGCCAGCAGTTACCGGGGAGCTGAAGCTTTCTTT. Translated, it gives CASSYRGAEAFF.

The chain is built from TRBV7-9 and TRBJ1-2; D remains unclear. Per germline, CDR1 SEHNR and CDR2 FQNEAQ (reference sequence). Trimming took off 6 bases at V and 7 bases at J, with 18 bases between the two ends. CDR3 length: 14 residues. The CDR3 nucleotides read TGTGCCAGCAGTTCCTCGGGTAGCGAAGGTGGCTACACCTTC. This sequence encodes CASSSSGSEGGYTF.

The chain links TRBV4-2 to TRBJ1-5; 9 nucleotides agree with TRBD1. Germline V gene data show CDR1 as LGHNA and CDR2 as YNFKEQ. J lost 4 bases, V lost 5 bases, and 6 bases had no gene match. This CDR3 has 15 amino acids. The CDR3 is CASSSSGTGNQPQHF. CDR3 in DNA: TGTGCCAGCAGCTCCTCCGGGACAGGGAATCAGCCCCAGCATTTT.

The chain is built from TRBV5-4 and TRBJ1-2, with a possible D match to TRBD1 (5 bases). Germline CDR1 is SGHNT and CDR2 is YYREEE (reference sequence). The CDR3 contains 14 residues. Trimming pared 4 bases from V and 5 bases from J, leaving 15 bases between. CDR3 protein: CASSLDRRAYGYTF. DNA of the CDR3: TGTGCCAGCAGCCTTGACAGACGGGCGTATGGCTACACCTTC. Combining the CDR3 with reference TRBV5-4 and TRBJ1-2 gives the whole variable domain ETGVTQSPTHLIKTRGQQVTLRCSSQSGHNTVSWYQQALGQGPQFIFQYYREEENGRGNFPPRFSGLQFPNYSSELNVNALELDDSALYLCASSLDRRAYGYTFGSGTRLTVV.

This clone was detected once. V gene TRBV12-5 combines with J gene TRBJ1-6; tentative D call: TRBD1 (5 bases). Germline assignment: CDR1 LGHNT and CDR2 FRNRAP. The CDR3 totals 13 residues. Between the trimmed V and J ends, which lost 6 bases and 9 bases, there was a span of 12 bases. This CDR3 is CASGGLGGSPLHF. For the CDR3, the DNA is TGTGCTAGTGGAGGGTTGGGGGGTTCACCCCTCCACTTT. Drawing the rest from reference TRBV12-5 and TRBJ1-6, the complete variable domain is DARVTQTPRHKVTEMGQEVTMRCQPILGHNTVFWYRQTMMQGLELLAYFRNRAPLDDSGMPKDRFSAEMPDATLATLKIQPSEPRDSAVYFCASGGLGGSPLHFGNGTRLTVT.

V usage is TRBV11-2 and J usage is TRBJ2-7; the D gene is possibly TRBD1 (5 bases). Germline-derived CDR1 and CDR2 are SGHAT and FQNNGV. This CDR3 has 15 residues. The V and J ends lost 5 bases and 1 base respectively, with 15 bases between them. DNA of the CDR3: TGTGCCAGCAGCCTTTTCCGAGACAGATCCTACGAGCAGTACTTC. The encoded protein is CASSLFRDRSYEQYF.

This rearrangement joins TRBV5-8 to TRBJ1-2; D unresolved. The CDR3 has 12 amino acids. In germline, CDR1 is SGHTS, CDR2 YDEGEE. Trimming pared 2 bases from V and 8 bases from J, leaving 10 bases between. The CDR3 sequence: CASSFWLLGYTF. In DNA, the CDR3 is TGTGCCAGCAGCTTCTGGCTCTTAGGCTACACCTTC. The complete variable domain, with remaining parts taken from reference TRBV5-8 and TRBJ1-2, reads EAGVTQSPTHLIKTRGQQATLRCSPISGHTSVYWYQQALGLGLQFLLWYDEGEERNRGNFPPRFSGRQFPNYSSELNVNALELEDSALYLCASSFWLLGYTFGSGTRLTVV.

The rearrangement uses TRBV5-4 and TRBJ1-1, with TRBD1 matching over 9 bases. J was trimmed by 0 bases and V by 4 bases; bases with no gene match: 10. CDR1 is SGHNT, CDR2 YYREEE, per germline (reference sequence). The CDR3 sequence is 17 residues long. DNA of the CDR3: TGTGCCAGCAGCAGGGGACAGGGAGCCGGGATGAACACTGAAGCTTTCTTT. This gives the protein CASSRGQGAGMNTEAFF.

This clone has just one count. V and J are TRBV5-5 and TRBJ2-7; D possibly corresponds to TRBD1 (5 bases). Looked up from germline, CDR1 is SGHKS and CDR2 is YYEKEE (reference sequence). The CDR3 has 14 amino acids. V was shortened by 1 base and J by 5 bases, with 13 bases between the two germline ends. The CDR3 spells CASSLWVRADEQYF. The CDR3 bases are TGTGCCAGCAGCTTGTGGGTCAGGGCCGACGAGCAGTACTTC.

This chain connects TRBV19 to TRBJ2-1; 10 bases are a match to TRBD1. Trimming removed 5 bases from V and 4 bases from J; junction bases left unmatched: 8. The CDR3 loop spans 16 amino acids. Germline lookup yields CDR1 LNHDA and CDR2 SQIVND (reference sequence). The chain's CDR3 is CASSLRQGALYNEQFF. The CDR3 nucleotides are TGTGCCAGTAGTTTACGACAGGGGGCTCTTTACAATGAGCAGTTCTTC.

The V call is TRBV5-6, the J call TRBJ2-5; D may be TRBD1 (5 bases). Germline V gene data show CDR1 as SGHDT and CDR2 as YYEEEE. The CDR3 runs to 13 residues. Trimming pared 1 base from V and 2 bases from J, leaving 6 bases between. The DNA of the CDR3 is TGTGCCAGCAGCTTGAGACAGCAAGAGACCCAGTACTTC. Amino acid sequence: CASSLRQQETQYF.

J is TRBJ2-7 and V is TRBV27; D not certain. The CDR3 contains 12 residues. Germline CDR1 is MNHEY and CDR2 is SMNVEV (reference sequence). V was pared by 4 bases and J by 4 bases, with 8 bases between. The CDR3 DNA reads TGTGCCAGCAGTTCGAATCGGTACGAGCAGTACTTC. It translates to CASSSNRYEQYF.

The chain links TRBV5-1 to TRBJ2-5; possible D gene TRBD1, 5 bases. The CDR3 spans 17 residues. Germline CDR1 and CDR2: SGHRS and YFSETQ. V dropped 0 bases and J dropped 4 bases, with 19 bases sitting between them. DNA of the CDR3: TGCGCCAGCAGCTTGGCCGGTTGGGGCTCAGGTGGAGAGACCCAGTACTTC. Its translation is CASSLAGWGSGGETQYF.

The J gene is TRBJ1-4, the V gene TRBV5-6; 7 bases match TRBD1. The CDR3 runs to 13 residues. V shed 2 bases and J 10 bases; nucleotides not matched to a gene: 5. Germline V CDR1 and CDR2: SGHDT, YYEEEE. CDR3 protein: CASSFRDRGKLFF. CDR3 bases: TGTGCCAGCAGCTTCCGGGACAGAGGAAAACTGTTTTTT.

This clone was seen just once. The rearrangement joins TRBV5-6 to TRBJ1-3; tentative D call: TRBD1 (6 bases). The CDR3 runs to 14 residues. CDR1 is SGHDT and CDR2 is YYEEEE in the germline V gene. The V end lost 3 bases, the J end lost 0 bases, and 7 bases lay between the germline ends. CDR3 residues: CASSSQGSGNTIYF. The CDR3 DNA is TGTGCCAGCAGCTCACAGGGCTCTGGAAACACCATATATTTT.